This TCR beta chain was sequenced during a study of T cells after yellow fever vaccination. The sample holds many counts of this clonotype. TCRdb used MiXCR to reprocess the 5' RACE reads, holding one entry per CDR3 protein. This sample has about 69,000 distinct CDR3 sequences, with 5% to 6.5% found just once. This CDR3 has 16 residues. The germline V and J ends were trimmed by 1 base and 4 bases, with 18 bases remaining between them. Germline V gene data show CDR1 as SGHDT and CDR2 as YYEEEE. Sequencing used CD4+ T cells sorted from PBMCs, obtained approximately 16 days after the first yellow fever vaccination. The TCR was taken from a man in his late teens or twenties who received the YFV17D yellow fever vaccine. This chain connects TRBV5-6 to TRBJ2-7; no definite D call. CDR3 sequence (DNA): TGTGCCAGCAGCTTGCTCACCTTGGGGTCCTTATACGAGCAGTACTTC. Translated: CASSLLTLGSLYEQYF.